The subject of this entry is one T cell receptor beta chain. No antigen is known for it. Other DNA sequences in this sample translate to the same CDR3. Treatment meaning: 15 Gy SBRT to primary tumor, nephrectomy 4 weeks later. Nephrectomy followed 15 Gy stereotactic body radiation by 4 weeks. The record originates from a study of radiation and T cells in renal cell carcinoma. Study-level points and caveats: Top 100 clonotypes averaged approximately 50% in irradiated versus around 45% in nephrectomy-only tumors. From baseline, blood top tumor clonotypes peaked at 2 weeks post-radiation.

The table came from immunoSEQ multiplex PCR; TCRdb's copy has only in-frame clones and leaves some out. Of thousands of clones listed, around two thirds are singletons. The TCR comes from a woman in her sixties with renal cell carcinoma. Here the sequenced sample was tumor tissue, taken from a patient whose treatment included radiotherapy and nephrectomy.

CDR3 sequence reads: CASKRGTARSYEQYF. Here the CDR3 DNA reads TGTGCCAGTAAACGGGGGACAGCTCGCTCCTACGAGCAGTACTTC. The chain combines TRBV19 with TRBJ2-7; tentatively, D is TRBD1 (7 bases). The germline V and J ends were trimmed by 7 bases and 0 bases, with 16 bases remaining between them. Germline lookup yields CDR1 LNHDA and CDR2 SQIVND (reference sequence). This CDR3 comprises 15 residues. The whole variable domain, filled in from reference TRBV19 and TRBJ2-7, reads DGGITQSPKYLFRKEGQNVTLSCEQNLNHDAMYWYRQDPGQGLRLIYYSQIVNDFQKGDIAEGYSVSREKKESFPLTVTSAQKNPTAFYLCASKRGTARSYEQYFGPGTRLTVT.